What follows is one T cell receptor beta chain and its context. The sample comes from a study of blood T cell repertoires in COVID-19. Looked up from germline, CDR1 is SGHAT and CDR2 is FQNNGV. This CDR3 spans 14 amino acids. J lost 7 bases, V lost 2 bases, and 2 bases had no gene match. In the study's own analysis: It was from reference gene primer amplification that nucleated cell counts were estimated. Method: immunoSEQ multiplex PCR; TCRdb's copy keeps in-frame clones and lacks some. V and J calls and clone size follow that table, whereas D and trimming were derived from the DNA. The sample comprises about 240,000 clones, more than 70% of which are singletons, and approximately 13% rests with the top ten.

The sequenced sample consisted of peripheral blood. This sequence was found in a man older than 75 with acute or convalescent COVID-19. V usage is TRBV11-2 and J usage is TRBJ2-1; 10 positions match TRBD1. The CDR3 here is CASSLWTGGNEQFF. The DNA of the CDR3 is TGTGCCAGCAGCTTATGGACAGGGGGTAATGAGCAGTTCTTC.